The T cell receptor (beta chain) described here comes from a study of patients and donors after allogeneic stem cell transplantation. TCRdb processed the RT-PCR reads anew with MiXCR; each CDR3 protein has one entry. The data show some 87,000 distinct CDR3 sequences, around 49% seen once. Trimming cost V 1 base and J 1 base, with 12 bases left between them. Germline CDR1 MGHRA, CDR2 YSYEKL. CDR3 size: 16 residues. This receptor was taken from a human donor who was either an allogeneic HSCT recipient or a stem cell or donor lymphocyte infusion donor (not recorded which). It is not recorded whose cells these are; they may come from a transplant donor. The rearrangement joins TRBV4-1 to TRBJ2-3; D unclear. Sample: blood, either unsorted or a sorted T cell fraction (not recorded which). DNA of the CDR3: TGCGCCAGCAGCCAAGCCTGGGGTCCAGGCACAGATACGCAGTATTTT. Its translation: CASSQAWGPGTDTQYF.